These 31 T cell receptor beta chains share one sample of origin, sequenced in a study of OX40 agonist ivuxolimab in advanced cancers. Sequenced by immunoSEQ multiplex PCR; TCRdb stores in-frame clones only, minus some. The repertoire holds fewer than 80,000 clones, with 65% to 90% as singletons. The sequencing used CD4+ or CD8+ T cells sorted from blood, collected in a trial of the OX40 agonist ivuxolimab. Receptors were obtained from an adult with an advanced solid tumor such as melanoma, head and neck, liver or kidney cancer.

The rearrangement uses TRBV5-8 and TRBJ1-5; a weak D match, TRBD1 (6 bases). Between the trimmed V and J ends, which lost 5 bases and 4 bases, there was a span of 19 bases. Germline lookup yields CDR1 SGHTS and CDR2 YDEGEE. The CDR3 has 16 amino acids. CDR3 DNA: TGTGCCAGCAGTAGAGCGGTTGGGGGCGTAAATCAGCCCCAGCATTTT. Translation gives CASSRAVGGVNQPQHF.

CDR3 bases: TGTGCCAGCAGCTTAGTACAGGGGGCGCGGTACGAGCAGTACTTC. Its protein is CASSLVQGARYEQYF. V usage is TRBV7-8 and J usage is TRBJ2-7; 9 nucleotides match TRBD1. The CDR3 has 15 amino acids. CDR1 and CDR2 from the germline V gene are SGHVS and FQNEAQ. The V gene end was trimmed by 1 base and the J gene end by 4 bases; junction bases not matched to a gene: 5. Based on the CDR3 plus reference TRBV7-8 and TRBJ2-7, the full variable domain is GAGVSQSPRYKVAKRGQDVALRCDPISGHVSLFWYQQALGQGPEFLTYFQNEAQLDKSGLPSDRFFAERPEGSVSTLKIQRTQQEDSAVYLCASSLVQGARYEQYFGPGTRLTVT.

The V call is TRBV19, the J call TRBJ1-1; 8 bases are a match to TRBD1. CDR3 length equals 12 residues. Per the germline V gene, CDR1 is LNHDA and CDR2 is SQIVND (reference sequence). V gave up 9 bases and J gave up 11 bases; unmatched junction bases: 11. The CDR3 protein is CASSDRGFGAFF. As DNA, the CDR3 is TGTGCCAGCTCCGACAGGGGATTTGGCGCTTTCTTT.

The chain uses TRBV10-3 and TRBJ1-2; D is undetermined. The CDR3 runs 15 residues. Trimming removed 0 bases from V and 0 bases from J, with 8 bases in between. CDR1 is ENHRY, CDR2 SYGVKD, per germline. The CDR3 bases are TGTGCCATCAGTGAGTCCGGGGAAGCTAACTATGGCTACACCTTC. This encodes CAISESGEANYGYTF.

J is TRBJ1-3 and V is TRBV30; TRBD1 matches 9 bases. This CDR3 spans 18 amino acids. J lost 2 bases, V lost 7 bases, and 18 bases had no gene match. CDR1 GTSNPN and CDR2 SVGIG come from the germline V gene (reference sequence). The CDR3 here is CALRGFGQGSVAGNTIYF. CDR3 DNA sequence: TGTGCCTTGAGGGGTTTTGGACAGGGGAGTGTAGCTGGAAACACCATATATTTT.

This chain joins TRBV5-1 and TRBJ2-5; possible D gene TRBD2, 6 bases. The length of the CDR3 is 14 residues. CDR1 and CDR2 from the germline V gene are SGHRS and YFSETQ. V lost 4 bases to trimming and J lost 2 bases, with 12 bases between them. The CDR3 region has the DNA TGCGCCAGCAGCCCGGCGGGGCCACAAGAGACCCAGTACTTC. Translation: CASSPAGPQETQYF.

The chain joins TRBV4-3 to TRBJ1-1, with TRBD1 identical over 8 bases. CDR1 is LGHNA, CDR2 YSLEER, per germline. The CDR3 runs to 17 residues. V trimming: 3 bases; J trimming: 0 bases; junction bases outside the gene matches: 9. The CDR3 DNA follows: TGCGCCAGCAGCCATCGACAGGGGAGCTTCATGAACACTGAAGCTTTCTTT. It is translated as CASSHRQGSFMNTEAFF.

The chain carries TRBV5-8 and TRBJ2-1; TRBD2 aligns across 8 bases. V lost 4 bases, J lost 6 bases, and 12 bases stayed unmatched. The CDR3 is 16 amino acids. The germline gives CDR1 SGHTS, CDR2 YDEGEE. CDR3 in DNA: TGTGCCAGCAGCGCCCCTGGGCCGGGAGGGCCCAATGAGCAGTTCTTC. Its translation is CASSAPGPGGPNEQFF.

V gene TRBV5-1 combines with J gene TRBJ2-2, with D hard to call. Germline V lookup: CDR1 SGHRS, CDR2 YFSETQ. Trimming took 4 bases from V and 6 from J, leaving 10 bases between them. The CDR3 loop spans 13 amino acids. The CDR3 protein is CASSIQSAGELFF. CDR3 in DNA: TGCGCCAGCAGCATCCAGAGCGCCGGGGAGCTGTTTTTT.

The chain joins TRBV30 to TRBJ1-1; D not resolved. CDR3 size: 11 residues. Trimming removed 4 bases from V and 11 bases from J, with 14 bases in between. Germline CDR1 GTSNPN, CDR2 SVGIG (reference sequence). CDR3 coding DNA: TGTGCCTGGAACCGGGCCCCCGGGGCTTTCTTT. Amino acid sequence: CAWNRAPGAFF. Full variable domain (remainder filled in from reference TRBV30 and TRBJ1-1): SQTIHQWPATLVQPVGSPLSLECTVEGTSNPNLYWYRQAAGRGLQLLFYSVGIGQISSEVPQNLSASRPQDRQFILSSKKLLLSDSGFYLCAWNRAPGAFFGQGTRLTVV.

This clone was detected once. DNA for the CDR3: TGTGCCTGGAGTCCCCGAGGCAGGGAGGGAGAAAAACTGTTTTTT. This encodes CAWSPRGREGEKLFF. V is TRBV30 and J is TRBJ1-4; maybe TRBD1 (5 bases). Germline assignment: CDR1 GTSNPN and CDR2 SVGIG (reference sequence). With 2 bases removed from V and 8 bases from J, the gap between germline ends came to 18 bases. The CDR3 spans 15 residues.

The chain combines TRBV13 with TRBJ2-7; 7 nucleotides agree with TRBD1. Germline V lookup: CDR1 PRHDT, CDR2 FYEKMQ (reference sequence). V gave up 5 bases and J gave up 0 bases; unmatched junction bases: 10. The CDR3 totals 16 residues. The DNA of the CDR3 is TGTGCCAGCAGCAACCGAGGGACAGTCAACTCCTACGAGCAGTACTTC. Amino acid sequence: CASSNRGTVNSYEQYF.

This clone ranks as medium-sized. CDR3 DNA: TGTGCCAGTAGTCTCACAAAGAGCGATGGCTACACCTTC. It specifies CASSLTKSDGYTF. The V and J genes are TRBV19 and TRBJ1-2; the D is unclear. This CDR3 is built from 13 residues. Germline-derived CDR1 and CDR2 are LNHDA and SQIVND (reference sequence). Trimming pared 5 bases from V and 6 bases from J, leaving 13 bases between.

The chain employs TRBV5-4 and TRBJ2-3, with TRBD2 matching 11 bases. This CDR3 region has 17 residues. Germline V gene sequence: CDR1 SGHNT, CDR2 YYREEE (reference sequence). J was trimmed by 3 bases and V by 4 bases; bases with no gene match: 10. CDR3: CASSGSGGASGTDTQYF. The CDR3 coding sequence is TGTGCCAGCAGCGGTAGCGGGGGGGCCTCTGGGACAGATACGCAGTATTTT.

The rearrangement uses TRBV9 and TRBJ1-5; 9 positions match TRBD1. The ends lost 4 bases at V and 5 bases at J; junction bases unmatched: 7. The CDR3 extends over 15 amino acids. Germline V gives CDR1 SGDLS, CDR2 YYNGEE. CDR3: CASSTGTGSHQPQHF. In DNA form, the CDR3 reads TGTGCCAGCAGCACCGGGACAGGGTCGCATCAGCCCCAGCATTTT.

V gene TRBV15 combines with J gene TRBJ2-3, with 9 bases identical to TRBD2. The V segment lost 1 base and the J segment 2 bases; nucleotides outside the gene matches: 4. CDR3 length: 16 residues. Germline V CDR1 and CDR2: LNHNV, YYDKDF (reference sequence). The CDR3, as DNA: TGTGCCACCAGCAGAGTGCTAGCGGGGACCACAGATACGCAGTATTTT. The encoded protein is CATSRVLAGTTDTQYF.

V and J are TRBV25-1 and TRBJ2-5, with TRBD1 matching 7 bases. This CDR3 is built from 14 residues. V dropped 6 bases and J dropped 1; count of bases not matched to a gene: 5. Germline assignment: CDR1 MGHDK and CDR2 SYGVNS. The CDR3 region is CASRGTVSQETQYF. The CDR3 coding sequence is TGTGCCAGCAGAGGGACAGTCTCCCAAGAGACCCAGTACTTC.

The chain uses TRBV5-6 and TRBJ2-5; D perhaps matches TRBD2 (6 bases). This CDR3 comprises 18 residues. V was clipped by 0 bases and J by 1 base, with 19 bases between them. Germline V gene sequence: CDR1 SGHDT, CDR2 YYEEEE. The CDR3 DNA sequence: TGTGCCAGCAGCTTGGTTGGGGTTTTTGGGACTGCCCAAGAGACCCAGTACTTC. As protein: CASSLVGVFGTAQETQYF.

The chain uses TRBV2 and TRBJ1-1; no firm D call. This CDR3 spans 13 amino acids. The V end lost 7 bases, the J end lost 1 base, and 10 bases lay between the germline ends. The germline V gene encodes CDR1 SNHLY and CDR2 FYNNEI. CDR3 in DNA: TGTGCCAGCACTAGAGAGAGGAACACTGAAGCTTTCTTT. It encodes CASTRERNTEAFF.

In its sample, this clone was seen once. This chain connects TRBV7-6 to TRBJ2-1, with a tentative D call TRBD1 (6 bases). V lost 1 base and J lost 8, with 12 bases in between. CDR1 SGHVS and CDR2 FNYEAQ come from the germline V gene. The CDR3 spans 14 residues. CDR3: CASSLGFRGDEQFF. The CDR3 DNA reads as TGTGCCAGCAGCTTAGGTTTCAGGGGCGATGAGCAGTTCTTC.

The CDR3 reads CASRAGQGLYGYTF. CDR3 sequence (DNA): TGTGCCAGCAGGGCTGGACAGGGACTCTATGGCTACACCTTC. The chain employs TRBV2 and TRBJ1-2; 8 positions match TRBD1. CDR1 and CDR2 from the germline V gene are SNHLY and FYNNEI. Unmatched junction bases numbered 7, after V lost 6 bases and J lost 4 bases. The CDR3 has 14 residues.

V usage is TRBV2 and J usage is TRBJ2-3; perhaps TRBD2 as D (7 bases). Germline CDR1 is SNHLY and CDR2 is FYNNEI. This CDR3 contains 16 residues. Trimming removed 10 bases from V and 2 bases from J, with 22 bases in between. As DNA, the CDR3 is TGTGCCATCCCAAGGGGAGGGGGAAGGCACACAGATACGCAGTATTTT. Its protein product is CAIPRGGGRHTDTQYF.

The V and J genes are TRBV9 and TRBJ1-2; 9 nucleotides line up with TRBD1. The germline V gene has CDR1 SGDLS and CDR2 YYNGEE. The J segment lost 7 bases and the V segment lost 5 bases, leaving 6 bases of the junction unmatched. The CDR3 length is 13 residues. CDR3 in DNA: TGTGCCAGCAGAGATAGGGACAGGGTTGGCTACACCTTC. Residues: CASRDRDRVGYTF. Full variable domain (missing parts from reference TRBV9 and TRBJ1-2): DSGVTQTPKHLITATGQRVTLRCSPRSGDLSVYWYQQSLDQGLQFLIQYYNGEERAKGNILERFSAQQFPDLHSELNLSSLELGDSALYFCASRDRDRVGYTFGSGTRLTVV.

The rearrangement joins TRBV10-1 to TRBJ1-1; D is undetermined. The ends were cut back, 3 bases at V and 1 base at J, with 15 bases in the middle. This CDR3 contains 16 residues. Germline assignment: CDR1 WNHNN and CDR2 SYGVQD (reference sequence). The CDR3 DNA reads as TGCGCCAGCAGTGACAGGTCCCAGGCGGGGAACACTGAAGCTTTCTTT. It codes for CASSDRSQAGNTEAFF.

This rearrangement joins TRBV7-2 to TRBJ2-1, with TRBD2 matching 12 bases. Germline lookup yields CDR1 SGHTA and CDR2 FQGNSA. Trimming took 1 base from V and 7 from J; bases not matched to a gene: 2. There are 15 residues in the CDR3. The CDR3 region is CASSLVLAGGNEQFF. The DNA of the CDR3 is TGTGCCAGCAGCTTAGTCCTAGCGGGAGGGAATGAGCAGTTCTTC.

The chain employs TRBV7-2 and TRBJ2-5, with TRBD2 identical over 15 bases. CDR1 and CDR2 from the germline V gene are SGHTA and FQGNSA. The CDR3 is 17 residues long. V was clipped by 5 bases and J by 5 bases; unmatched bases: 9. The CDR3 sequence: CASSPGTSGGPGETQYF. The DNA of the CDR3 is TGTGCCAGCAGCCCGGGGACTAGCGGGGGGCCGGGGGAGACCCAGTACTTC.

The CDR3 DNA reads TGTGCCAGCAGCGACAGGGACGCTTATGAAAAACTGTTTTTT. This gives the protein CASSDRDAYEKLFF. The rearrangement links TRBV25-1 to TRBJ1-4, with 7 bases identical to TRBD1. Unmatched junction bases numbered 7, after V lost 6 bases and J lost 6 bases. The CDR3 has 14 amino acids. Germline V gene sequence: CDR1 MGHDK, CDR2 SYGVNS.

The chain uses TRBV10-2 and TRBJ2-1, with 7 bases lining up with TRBD1. Germline V gene lookup returns CDR1 WSHSY and CDR2 SAAADI. The CDR3 consists of 14 residues. J was trimmed by 6 bases and V by 7 bases; bases with no gene match: 9. CDR3 in DNA: TGCGCCAGCATCCCCCAGGGGGTGAGCAATGAGCAGTTCTTC. It is translated as CASIPQGVSNEQFF.

The V gene is TRBV2, the J gene TRBJ2-2; TRBD2 agrees at 9 bases. CDR1 and CDR2 from the germline V gene are SNHLY and FYNNEI. Trimming took 4 bases from V and 0 from J; bases not matched to a gene: 6. This CDR3 comprises 17 residues. The DNA for the CDR3 is TGTGCCAGCAGTGGGGTCCGCGGGGGGGCGAACACCGGGGAGCTGTTTTTT. Translation gives CASSGVRGGANTGELFF.

The chain combines TRBV7-9 with TRBJ2-7, with D perhaps TRBD1 (6 bases). CDR1 is SEHNR and CDR2 is FQNEAQ in the germline V gene (reference sequence). Deletions cut 5 bases from V and 2 bases from J, with 16 bases between. This CDR3 spans 15 amino acids. The CDR3 protein is CASSRGTGFPYEQYF. CDR3 in DNA: TGTGCCAGCAGCAGGGGGACCGGCTTCCCCTACGAGCAGTACTTC.

The V call is TRBV15, the J call TRBJ2-6, with unresolved D. V lost 9 bases and J lost 2, with 14 bases in between. In germline, CDR1 is LNHNV, CDR2 YYDKDF (reference sequence). The CDR3 has 15 amino acids. Here the CDR3 reads CATSARVPGANVLTF. The CDR3 DNA follows: TGTGCCACTAGTGCTAGGGTTCCTGGGGCCAACGTCCTGACTTTC.